The sequence of this T cell receptor (beta chain) was determined in a study of molecular identifiers for immune sequencing clone quantification. General study points: Highly expanded clone sizes could be underestimated by identical TCR molecules that share a barcode.

TCRdb redid the calling of the PCR reads with MiXCR, one entry per CDR3 protein. The sample has approximately 500,000 distinct CDR3 sequences, about a quarter seen once. CDR3 length: 13 amino acids. V shed 4 bases and J 10 bases; nucleotides not matched to a gene: 8. Germline CDR1 reads SGHRS; CDR2 reads YFSETQ. Libraries for naive CD8 T cells, which were made from about 20,000 to 1,000,000 sorted cells, drew on 10%, 30% or 50% of the RNA. About this clonotype itself: As yet, its antigen is unknown.

The source is a human donor in good health. Some libraries in this study had Jurkat cell RNA spiked in. This chain uses TRBV5-1 with TRBJ1-1; TRBD1 aligns across 9 bases. The sample taken for sequencing was naive CD8+ T cells from blood, with Jurkat cell RNA spiked in. Subset meaning: FACS-sorted CD8+CD4-CCR7+CD45RA+ naive T cells. The CDR3 is CASSPGTGFPAFF. In DNA, the CDR3 is TGCGCCAGCAGCCCCGGGACAGGGTTTCCAGCTTTCTTT.